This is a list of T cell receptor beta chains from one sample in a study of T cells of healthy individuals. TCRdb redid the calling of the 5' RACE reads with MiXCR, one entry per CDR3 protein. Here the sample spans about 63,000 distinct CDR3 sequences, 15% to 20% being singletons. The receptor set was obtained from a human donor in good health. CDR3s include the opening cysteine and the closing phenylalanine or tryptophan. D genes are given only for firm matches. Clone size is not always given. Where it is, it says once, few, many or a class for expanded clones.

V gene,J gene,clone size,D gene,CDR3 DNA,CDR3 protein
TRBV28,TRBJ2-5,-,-,TGTGCCAGCAGTTCTGAGGGACAAAGAGTTGGGACCCAGTACTTC,CASSSEGQRVGTQYF
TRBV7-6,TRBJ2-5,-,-,TGTGCCAGCAGCTTAACCCGGGGGGAGACCCAGTACTTC,CASSLTRGETQYF
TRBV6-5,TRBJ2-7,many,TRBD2,TGTGCCAGCAGTGGGATTAGCGGGAGAAGCTACGAGCAGTACTTC,CASSGISGRSYEQYF
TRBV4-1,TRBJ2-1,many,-,TGCGCCAGCAGGGAGACAGGTTTGGGAATAAGGTCCTACAATGAGCAGTTCTTC,CASRETGLGIRSYNEQFF
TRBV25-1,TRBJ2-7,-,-,TGTGCCAGCAGTGAATTAGAGGGGTCCCTCTCCTACGAGCAGTACTTC,CASSELEGSLSYEQYF
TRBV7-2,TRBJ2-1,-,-,TGTGCCAGCAGCCCTCTCGGCCCATCGGCCTACAATGAGCAGTTCTTC,CASSPLGPSAYNEQFF
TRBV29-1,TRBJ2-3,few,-,TGCAGCGTTGAAGATCAGGCCAGGGGAATTGATACGCAGTATTTT,CSVEDQARGIDTQYF
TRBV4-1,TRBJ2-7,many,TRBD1,TGCGCCAGCAGCCAAGCTTGGGACAGAGCCTACGAGCAGTACTTC,CASSQAWDRAYEQYF
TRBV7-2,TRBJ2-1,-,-,TGTGCCAGCAGCTTAGACGAGAGGACGGGCAATGAGCAGTTCTTC,CASSLDERTGNEQFF
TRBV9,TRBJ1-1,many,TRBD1,TGTGCCAGCAGCGTAGGAAGAGGACAGGGAGCTTTCTTT,CASSVGRGQGAFF
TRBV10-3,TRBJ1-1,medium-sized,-,TGTGCCACCACAGGGCAGGCAAACACTGAAGCTTTCTTT,CATTGQANTEAFF
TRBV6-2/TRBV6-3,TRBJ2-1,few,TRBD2,TGTGCCAGCAGTTACTCGGGACTAGCGGGAGTCTACAATGAGCAGTTCTTC,CASSYSGLAGVYNEQFF
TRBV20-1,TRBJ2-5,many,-,TGCAGTGTGAGAGGGGCCGAAGAGACCCAGTACTTC,CSVRGAEETQYF
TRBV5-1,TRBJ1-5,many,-,TGCGCCAGCAGCCCACAGGGCGAGGGGCAGCCCCAGCATTTT,CASSPQGEGQPQHF
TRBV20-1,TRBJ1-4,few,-,TGCAGTGCTCTTTGCCGGCCGACTAATGAAAAACTGTTTTTT,CSALCRPTNEKLFF
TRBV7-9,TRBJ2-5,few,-,TGTGCCAGCAGCTTAGATCGTTTCAGGGGAGAGACCCAGTACTTC,CASSLDRFRGETQYF
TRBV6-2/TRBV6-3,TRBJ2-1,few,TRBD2,TGTGCCAGCACCCCATTAGCGACTAGCGGAAACAATGAGCAGTTCTTC,CASTPLATSGNNEQFF
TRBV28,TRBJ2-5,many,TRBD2,TGTGCCAGCAGTCTCCGACTAGCGGAAGAGACCCAGTACTTC,CASSLRLAEETQYF
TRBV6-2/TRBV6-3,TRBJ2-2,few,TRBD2,TGTGTCACTAGCGGGAGAGGCACCGGGGAGCTGTTTTTT,CVTSGRGTGELFF
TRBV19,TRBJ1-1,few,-,TGTGCCAGTACCGCGGGAATCAGGTACACTGAAGCTTTCTTT,CASTAGIRYTEAFF
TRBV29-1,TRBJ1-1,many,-,TGCAGCGTTTCCGAGGGAACGAACACTGAAGCTTTCTTT,CSVSEGTNTEAFF
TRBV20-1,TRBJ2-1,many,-,TGCAGTGCTAGAGGACAGGAGCAGTTCTTC,CSARGQEQFF
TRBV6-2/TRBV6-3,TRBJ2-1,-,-,TGTGCCACCAGGGGGGTCAATGAGCAGTTCTTC,CATRGVNEQFF
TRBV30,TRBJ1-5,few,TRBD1,TGTGCCTGGCATGCCGGGACAGCCAATCAGCCCCAGCATTTT,CAWHAGTANQPQHF
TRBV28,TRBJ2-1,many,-,TGTGCCAGCAAACGGGGGGGACAGAACTACAATGAGCAGTTCTTC,CASKRGGQNYNEQFF
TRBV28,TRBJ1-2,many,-,TGTGCCAGCAGTTTAAAAGGATATGGCTACACCTTC,CASSLKGYGYTF
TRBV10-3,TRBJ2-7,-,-,TGTGCCATCAGTGAGGGGCCAGATTGGTACGAGCAGTACTTC,CAISEGPDWYEQYF
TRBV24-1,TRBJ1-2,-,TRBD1,TGTGCCACCAGGAAACAGGGGGCTTGGGGCTACACCTTC,CATRKQGAWGYTF
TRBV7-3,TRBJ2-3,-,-,TGTGCCAGCAGCCGGAGGGTTGAAGATACGCAGTATTTT,CASSRRVEDTQYF
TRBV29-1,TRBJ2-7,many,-,TGCAGCGTTGAGGAGGCAACCTACGAGCAGTACTTC,CSVEEATYEQYF